Below are 4 T cell receptor beta chains sequenced from a single sample in a study of blood T cell repertoires in COVID-19. Produced via immunoSEQ multiplex PCR; TCRdb's table is partial and in-frame only. The data hold tens of thousands of clones, with roughly 80% observed a single time. Sequencing was performed on peripheral blood. The receptor set was obtained from a woman aged 60-75 years with acute or convalescent COVID-19.

This chain links TRBV6-1 with TRBJ2-5, with 8 bases matching TRBD1. CDR1 and CDR2 from the germline V gene are MNHNS and SASEGT. After removal of 4 bases from V and 2 bases from J, the junction contained 9 bases not matched to a gene. CDR3 length: 16 residues. CDR3 loop: CASSVLGGTGQETQYF. CDR3 coding DNA: TGTGCCAGCAGTGTTCTAGGCGGGACAGGTCAAGAGACCCAGTACTTC.

The chain is built from TRBV7-2 and TRBJ2-5, with D possibly TRBD1 on 5 matching bases. The germline V and J ends were trimmed by 3 bases and 2 bases, with 13 bases remaining between them. The CDR3 is made up of 15 amino acids. Germline CDR1 reads SGHTA; CDR2 reads FQGNSA. The DNA for the CDR3 is TGTGCCAGCAGCTTCGGACACGGAATTCAAGAGACCCAGTACTTC. It is translated as CASSFGHGIQETQYF.

J is TRBJ1-6 and V is TRBV4-2; D gene unclear. V was shortened by 5 bases and J by 7 bases, with 12 bases between the two germline ends. The CDR3 has 14 amino acids. CDR1 is LGHNA, CDR2 YNFKEQ, per germline. This CDR3 is CASSNLEGNSPLHF. The CDR3 region has the DNA TGTGCCAGCAGCAACCTTGAGGGAAATTCACCCCTCCACTTT.

This chain connects TRBV5-6 to TRBJ2-5, with 8 bases matching TRBD2. The junction had 5 bases not matched to a gene; V was cut back by 3 bases and J by 4 bases. Germline V gene sequence: CDR1 SGHDT, CDR2 YYEEEE. CDR3 length equals 14 residues. CDR3 loop: CASSWPGLGETQYF. For the CDR3, the DNA is TGTGCCAGCAGCTGGCCGGGACTAGGAGAGACCCAGTACTTC.